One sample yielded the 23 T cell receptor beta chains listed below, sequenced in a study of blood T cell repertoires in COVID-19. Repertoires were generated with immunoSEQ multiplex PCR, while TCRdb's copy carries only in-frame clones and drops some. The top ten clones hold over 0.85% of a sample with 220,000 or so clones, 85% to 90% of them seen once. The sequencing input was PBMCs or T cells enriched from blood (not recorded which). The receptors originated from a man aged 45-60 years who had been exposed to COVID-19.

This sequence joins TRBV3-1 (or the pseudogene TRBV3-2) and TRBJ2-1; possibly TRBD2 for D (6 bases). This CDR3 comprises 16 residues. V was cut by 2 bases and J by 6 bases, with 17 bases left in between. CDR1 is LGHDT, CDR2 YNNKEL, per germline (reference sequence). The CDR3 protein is CASSQWFSGLSNEQFF. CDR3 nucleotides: TGTGCCAGCAGCCAATGGTTTAGCGGCCTGAGCAATGAGCAGTTCTTC.

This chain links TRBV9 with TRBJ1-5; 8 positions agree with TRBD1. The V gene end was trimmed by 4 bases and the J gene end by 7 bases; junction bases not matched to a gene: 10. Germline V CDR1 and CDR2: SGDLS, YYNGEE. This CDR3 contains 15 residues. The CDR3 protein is CASSITDRVDQPQHF. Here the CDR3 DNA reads TGTGCCAGCAGCATAACGGACAGGGTTGACCAGCCCCAGCATTTT. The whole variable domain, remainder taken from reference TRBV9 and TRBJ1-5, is DSGVTQTPKHLITATGQRVTLRCSPRSGDLSVYWYQQSLDQGLQFLIQYYNGEERAKGNILERFSAQQFPDLHSELNLSSLELGDSALYFCASSITDRVDQPQHFGDGTRLSIL.

The CDR3 sequence: CASSLSVLFHEQYF. DNA for the CDR3: TGTGCCAGCAGTTTATCCGTCCTCTTCCACGAGCAGTACTTC. The chain uses TRBV28 and TRBJ2-7; no clear D. CDR1 MDHEN and CDR2 SYDVKM come from the germline V gene. This CDR3 comprises 14 residues. With 1 base removed from V and 5 bases from J, the gap between germline ends came to 12 bases.

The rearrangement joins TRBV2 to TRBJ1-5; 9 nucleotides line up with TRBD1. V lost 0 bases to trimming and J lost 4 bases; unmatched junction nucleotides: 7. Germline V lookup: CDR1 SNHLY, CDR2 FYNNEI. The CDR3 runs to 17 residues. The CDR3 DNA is TGTGCCAGCAGTGAAGCCAAAGGACAGGGGAAAAATCAGCCCCAGCATTTT. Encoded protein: CASSEAKGQGKNQPQHF.

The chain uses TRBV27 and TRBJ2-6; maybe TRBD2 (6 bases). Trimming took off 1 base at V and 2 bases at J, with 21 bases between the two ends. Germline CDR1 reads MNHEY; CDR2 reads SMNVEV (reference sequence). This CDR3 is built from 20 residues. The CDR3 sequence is CASSLLGQGGASPGANVLTF. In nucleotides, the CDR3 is TGTGCCAGCAGTTTATTAGGGCAGGGAGGCGCCTCTCCTGGGGCCAACGTCCTGACTTTC. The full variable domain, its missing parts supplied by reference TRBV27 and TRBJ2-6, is EAQVTQNPRYLITVTGKKLTVTCSQNMNHEYMSWYRQDPGLGLRQIYYSMNVEVTDKGDVPEGYKVSRKEKRNFPLILESPSPNQTSLYFCASSLLGQGGASPGANVLTFGAGSRLTVL.

DNA of the CDR3: TGTGCCAGCAGCCTGAGGACTAGAAACAATGAGCAGTTCTTC. It is translated as CASSLRTRNNEQFF. The rearrangement links TRBV9 to TRBJ2-1; 7 bases align to TRBD2. CDR1 is SGDLS, CDR2 YYNGEE, per germline. V lost 4 bases and J lost 5; bases outside the gene matches: 6. The length of the CDR3 is 14 residues.

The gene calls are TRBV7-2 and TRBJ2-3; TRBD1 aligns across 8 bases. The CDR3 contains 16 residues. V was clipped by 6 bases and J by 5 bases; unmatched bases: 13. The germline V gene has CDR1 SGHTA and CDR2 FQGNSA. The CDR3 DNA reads TGTGCCAGCAGAATTCGGACAGGGTATACTGGAGATACGCAGTATTTT. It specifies CASRIRTGYTGDTQYF. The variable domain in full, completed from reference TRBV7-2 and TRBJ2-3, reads GAGVSQSPSNKVTEKGKDVELRCDPISGHTALYWYRQSLGQGLEFLIYFQGNSAPDKSGLPSDRFSAERTGGSVSTLTIQRTQQEDSAVYLCASRIRTGYTGDTQYFGPGTRLTVL.

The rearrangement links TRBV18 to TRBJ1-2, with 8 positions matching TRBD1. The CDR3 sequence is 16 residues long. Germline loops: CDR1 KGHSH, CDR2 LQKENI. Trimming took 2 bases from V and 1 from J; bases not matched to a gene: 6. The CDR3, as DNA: TGTGCCAGCTCACCATGGTCAGGGGGCCTTAACTATGGCTACACCTTC. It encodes CASSPWSGGLNYGYTF.

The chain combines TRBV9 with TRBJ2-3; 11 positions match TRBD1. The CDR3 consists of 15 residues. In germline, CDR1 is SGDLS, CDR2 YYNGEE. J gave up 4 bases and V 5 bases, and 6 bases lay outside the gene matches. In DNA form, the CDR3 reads TGTGCCAGCAGAGAAGGACAGGGGGCCGCAGATACGCAGTATTTT. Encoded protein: CASREGQGAADTQYF.

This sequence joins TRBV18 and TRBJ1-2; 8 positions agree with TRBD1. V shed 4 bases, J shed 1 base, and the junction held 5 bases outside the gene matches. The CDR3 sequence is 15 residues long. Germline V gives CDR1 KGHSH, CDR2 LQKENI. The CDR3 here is CASSRGQGNNYGYTF. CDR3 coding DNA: TGTGCCAGCTCACGCGGACAGGGAAATAACTATGGCTACACCTTC.

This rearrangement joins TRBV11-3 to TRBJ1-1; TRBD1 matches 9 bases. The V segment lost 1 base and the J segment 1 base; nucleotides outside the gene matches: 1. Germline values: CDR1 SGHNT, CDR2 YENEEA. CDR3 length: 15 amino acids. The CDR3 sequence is CASSLGQGGNTEAFF. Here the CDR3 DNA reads TGTGCCAGCAGCTTAGGACAGGGGGGGAACACTGAAGCTTTCTTT.

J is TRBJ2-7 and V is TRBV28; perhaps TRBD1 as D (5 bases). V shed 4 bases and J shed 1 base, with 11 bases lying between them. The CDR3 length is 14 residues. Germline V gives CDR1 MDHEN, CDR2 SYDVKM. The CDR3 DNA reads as TGTGCCAGCAGTTCTACGGACACGTCCTACGAGCAGTACGTC. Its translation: CASSSTDTSYEQYV.

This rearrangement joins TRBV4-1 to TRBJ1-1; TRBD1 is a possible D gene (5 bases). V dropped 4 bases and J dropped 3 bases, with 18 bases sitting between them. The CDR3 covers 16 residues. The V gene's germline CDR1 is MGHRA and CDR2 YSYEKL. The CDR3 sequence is CASSPRGVSGDTEAFF. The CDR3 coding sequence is TGCGCCAGCAGCCCCCGGGGTGTTTCGGGGGACACTGAAGCTTTCTTT.

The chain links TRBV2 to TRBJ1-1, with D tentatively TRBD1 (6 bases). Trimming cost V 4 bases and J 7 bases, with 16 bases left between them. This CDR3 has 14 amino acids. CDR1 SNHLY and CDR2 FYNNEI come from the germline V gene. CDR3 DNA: TGTGCCAGCAGTGTTATCGGGGGGCTGGGTGAAGCTTTCTTT. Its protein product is CASSVIGGLGEAFF.

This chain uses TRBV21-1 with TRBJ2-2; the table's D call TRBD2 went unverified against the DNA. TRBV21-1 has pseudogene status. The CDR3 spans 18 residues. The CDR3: CASSSPRASGTNTGELFF. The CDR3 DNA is TGTGCCAGCAGCTCCCCGAGGGCTAGCGGGACGAACACCGGGGAGCTGTTTTTT.

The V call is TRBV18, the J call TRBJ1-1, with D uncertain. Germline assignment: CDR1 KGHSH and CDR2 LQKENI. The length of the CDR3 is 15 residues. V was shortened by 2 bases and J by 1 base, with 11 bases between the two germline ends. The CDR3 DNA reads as TGTGCCAGCTCACCAGTTTTGACGGGGAACACTGAAGCTTTCTTT. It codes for CASSPVLTGNTEAFF.

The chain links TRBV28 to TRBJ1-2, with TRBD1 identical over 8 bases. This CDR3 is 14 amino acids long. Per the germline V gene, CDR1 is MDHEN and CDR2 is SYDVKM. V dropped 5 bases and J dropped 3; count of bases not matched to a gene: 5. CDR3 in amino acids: CASSGGQDHYGYTF. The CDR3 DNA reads TGTGCCAGCAGTGGGGGACAGGACCACTATGGCTACACCTTC.

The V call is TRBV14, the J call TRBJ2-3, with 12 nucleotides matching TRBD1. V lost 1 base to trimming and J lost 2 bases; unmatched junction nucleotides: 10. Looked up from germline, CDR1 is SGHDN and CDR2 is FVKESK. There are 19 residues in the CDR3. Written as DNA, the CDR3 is TGTGCCAGCAGCCAAGTGTTACGGTGGGACAGGGGGCCCACAGATACGCAGTATTTT. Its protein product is CASSQVLRWDRGPTDTQYF.

This CDR3 reads CASAPEPSGNTIYF. The DNA for the CDR3 is TGTGCTAGTGCCCCGGAGCCCTCTGGAAACACCATATATTTT. The chain links TRBV12-5 to TRBJ1-3; D gene uncertain. This CDR3 has 14 residues. Germline assignment: CDR1 LGHNT and CDR2 FRNRAP. The germline V and J ends were trimmed by 7 bases and 0 bases, with 10 bases remaining between them. The complete variable domain, with remaining parts taken from reference TRBV12-5 and TRBJ1-3, reads DARVTQTPRHKVTEMGQEVTMRCQPILGHNTVFWYRQTMMQGLELLAYFRNRAPLDDSGMPKDRFSAEMPDATLATLKIQPSEPRDSAVYFCASAPEPSGNTIYFGEGSWLTVV.

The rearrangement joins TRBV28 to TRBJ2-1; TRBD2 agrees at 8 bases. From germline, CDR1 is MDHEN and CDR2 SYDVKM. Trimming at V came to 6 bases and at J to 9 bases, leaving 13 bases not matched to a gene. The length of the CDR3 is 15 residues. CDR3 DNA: TGTGCCAGCAGGCCCCGGGGGGGGGTTGGCCGTGAGCAGTTCTTC. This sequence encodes CASRPRGGVGREQFF.

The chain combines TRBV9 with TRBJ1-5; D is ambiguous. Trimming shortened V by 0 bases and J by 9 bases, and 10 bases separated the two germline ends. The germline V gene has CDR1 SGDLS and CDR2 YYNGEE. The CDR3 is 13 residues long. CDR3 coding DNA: TGTGCCAGCAGCGTAGAACCGAGTTGGCCCCAGCATTTT. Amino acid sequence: CASSVEPSWPQHF.

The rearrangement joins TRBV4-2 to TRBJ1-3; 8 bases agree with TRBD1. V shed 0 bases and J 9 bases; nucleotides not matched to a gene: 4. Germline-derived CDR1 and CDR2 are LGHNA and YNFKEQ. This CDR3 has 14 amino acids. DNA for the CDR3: TGTGCCAGCAGCCAAGACCGACAGGGGATCACCATATATTTT. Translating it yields CASSQDRQGITIYF.

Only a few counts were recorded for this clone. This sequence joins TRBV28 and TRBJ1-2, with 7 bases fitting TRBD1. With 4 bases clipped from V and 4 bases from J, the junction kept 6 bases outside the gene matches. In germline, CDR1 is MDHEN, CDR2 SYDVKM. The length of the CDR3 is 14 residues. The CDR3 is CASSSGQPRYGYTF. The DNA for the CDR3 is TGTGCCAGCAGTTCGGGACAGCCTCGCTATGGCTACACCTTC.